This TCR beta chain is drawn from a study of control samples from healthy donors and cancer patients. This CDR3 has 16 residues. Data came from immunoSEQ multiplex PCR; TCRdb stores just in-frame clones and leaves some out. The sample shows fewer than 200,000 clones, around nine tenths of them seen only once. The genes are TRBV21-1 and TRBJ2-7; TRBD2, the D gene given by the table, was not confirmed from the DNA. TRBV21-1 is classified as a pseudogene. Sequencing was performed on blood. The TCR was taken from a man aged 30 to 39 in good health. The CDR3 bases are TGTGCCAGCAGCCCCCCTGGGACTAGCTCGTCCTACGAGCAGTACTTC. It encodes CASSPPGTSSSYEQYF.